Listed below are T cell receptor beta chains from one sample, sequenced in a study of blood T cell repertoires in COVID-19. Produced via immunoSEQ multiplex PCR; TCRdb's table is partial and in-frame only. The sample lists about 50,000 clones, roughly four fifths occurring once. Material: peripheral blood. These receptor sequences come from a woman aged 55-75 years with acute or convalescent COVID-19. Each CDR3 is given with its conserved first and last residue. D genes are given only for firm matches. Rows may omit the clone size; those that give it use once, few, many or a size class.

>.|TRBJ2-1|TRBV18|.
CASSPRGEGRNEQFF
TGTGCCAGCTCACCAAGGGGGGAGGGCCGGAATGAGCAGTTCTTC
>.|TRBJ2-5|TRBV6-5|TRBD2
CASPNAGVRETQYF
TGTGCCAGCCCTAACGCGGGGGTGAGAGAGACCCAGTACTTC
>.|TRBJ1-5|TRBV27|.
CASSPGGVNNQPQHF
TGTGCCAGCAGTCCCGGGGGGGTAAACAATCAGCCCCAGCATTTT
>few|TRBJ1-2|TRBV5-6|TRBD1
CASSLPVGQGTNYGYTF
TGTGCCAGCAGCCTCCCCGTGGGACAGGGTACGAACTATGGCTACACCTTC
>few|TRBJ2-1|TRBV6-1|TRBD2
CASSELASGAYEQFF
TGTGCCAGCAGTGAATTGGCTAGCGGGGCCTATGAGCAGTTCTTC
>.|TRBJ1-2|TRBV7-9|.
CASSLVREYGYTF
TGTGCCAGCAGCTTAGTCAGGGAATATGGCTACACCTTC
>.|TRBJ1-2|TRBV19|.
CASRPWDMDYGYTF
TGTGCCAGTAGGCCTTGGGACATGGACTATGGCTACACCTTC
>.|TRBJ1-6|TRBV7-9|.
CASSSDSRNSPLHF
TGTGCCAGCAGCTCGGACAGTAGAAATTCACCCCTCCACTTT
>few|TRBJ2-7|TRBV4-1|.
CASSHLSAASSYEQYF
TGCGCCAGCAGCCACCTCTCGGCGGCGAGCTCCTACGAGCAGTACTTC
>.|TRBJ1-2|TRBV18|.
CASSPVTGLPYGYTF
TGTGCCAGCTCACCAGTCACCGGACTGCCCTATGGCTACACCTTC
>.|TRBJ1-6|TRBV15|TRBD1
CATSREDLDRASPLHF
TGTGCCACCAGCCGCGAAGATTTAGACAGGGCTTCACCCCTCCACTTT